The present TCR beta chain was sequenced within a study of blood T cell repertoires in COVID-19. Across the whole study: Acute and convalescent COVID-19 specimens originated in the United States, Italy and Spain. PBMCs, B-cell-depleted T cells, or T cells were the source of the cDNA or gDNA that made up the material.

Under the authors' procedure: Estimation of nucleated cell counts relied on the amplification of reference gene primers. Produced via immunoSEQ multiplex PCR; TCRdb's table is partial and in-frame only. V, J and clone size were drawn from that table, and D and trimming were deduced from the DNA. There are 290,000 or so clones in the sample; over 75% occur only once, and roughly 5.3% lies in the top ten. V gave up 5 bases and J gave up 1 base, with 8 bases separating them. The CDR3 runs to 13 residues. Germline CDR1 reads SGHAT; CDR2 reads FQNNGV. This chain connects TRBV11-2 to TRBJ1-2, with D tentatively TRBD1 (5 bases). The receptor was derived from a middle-aged man with active or convalescent COVID-19. Material for sequencing was peripheral blood. This CDR3 reads CASSPDSNYGYTF. DNA for the CDR3: TGTGCCAGCAGCCCCGACAGTAACTATGGCTACACCTTC.